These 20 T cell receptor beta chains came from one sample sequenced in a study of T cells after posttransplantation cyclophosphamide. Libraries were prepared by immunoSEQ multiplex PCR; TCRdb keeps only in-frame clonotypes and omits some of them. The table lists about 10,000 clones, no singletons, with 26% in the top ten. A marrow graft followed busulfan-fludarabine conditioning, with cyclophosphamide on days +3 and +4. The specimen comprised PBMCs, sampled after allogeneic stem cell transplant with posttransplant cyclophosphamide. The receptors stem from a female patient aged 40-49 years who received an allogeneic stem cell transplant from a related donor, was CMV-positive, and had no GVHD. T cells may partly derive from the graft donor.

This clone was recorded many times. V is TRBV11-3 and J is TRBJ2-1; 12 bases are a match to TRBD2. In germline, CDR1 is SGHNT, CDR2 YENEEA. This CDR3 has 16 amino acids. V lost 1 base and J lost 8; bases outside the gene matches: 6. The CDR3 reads CASSLGLAGGEDEQFF. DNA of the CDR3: TGTGCCAGCAGCTTAGGGCTAGCGGGGGGGGAGGATGAGCAGTTCTTC.

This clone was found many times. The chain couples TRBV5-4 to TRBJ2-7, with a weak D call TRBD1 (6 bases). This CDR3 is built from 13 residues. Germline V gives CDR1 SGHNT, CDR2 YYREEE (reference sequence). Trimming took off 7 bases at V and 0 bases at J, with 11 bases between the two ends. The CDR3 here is CASLDRSSYEQYF. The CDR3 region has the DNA TGTGCCAGCCTAGACAGGAGCTCCTACGAGCAGTACTTC. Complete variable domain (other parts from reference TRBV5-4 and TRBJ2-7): ETGVTQSPTHLIKTRGQQVTLRCSSQSGHNTVSWYQQALGQGPQFIFQYYREEENGRGNFPPRFSGLQFPNYSSELNVNALELDDSALYLCASLDRSSYEQYFGPGTRLTVT.

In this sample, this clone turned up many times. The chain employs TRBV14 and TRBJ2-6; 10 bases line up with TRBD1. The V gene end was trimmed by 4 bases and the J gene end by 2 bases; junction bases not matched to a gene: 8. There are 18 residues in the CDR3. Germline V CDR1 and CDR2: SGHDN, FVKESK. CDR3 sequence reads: CASSPWTGGLPGANVLTF. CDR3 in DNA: TGTGCCAGCAGCCCCTGGACAGGGGGACTCCCTGGGGCCAACGTCCTGACTTTC.

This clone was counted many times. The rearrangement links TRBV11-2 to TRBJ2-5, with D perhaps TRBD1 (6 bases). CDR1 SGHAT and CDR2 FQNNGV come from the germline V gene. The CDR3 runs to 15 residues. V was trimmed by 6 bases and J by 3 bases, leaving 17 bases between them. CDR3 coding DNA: TGTGCCAGCAGGCGCGGTCGGGCAGGGGAAGAGACCCAGTACTTC. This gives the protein CASRRGRAGEETQYF.

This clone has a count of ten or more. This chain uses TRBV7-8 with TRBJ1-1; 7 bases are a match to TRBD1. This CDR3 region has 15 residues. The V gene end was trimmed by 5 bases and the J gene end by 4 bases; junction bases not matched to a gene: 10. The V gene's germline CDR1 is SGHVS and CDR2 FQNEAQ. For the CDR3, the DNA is TGTGCCAGCAGCACACCCGCGACAGGGCCCACTGAAGCTTTCTTT. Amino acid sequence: CASSTPATGPTEAFF.

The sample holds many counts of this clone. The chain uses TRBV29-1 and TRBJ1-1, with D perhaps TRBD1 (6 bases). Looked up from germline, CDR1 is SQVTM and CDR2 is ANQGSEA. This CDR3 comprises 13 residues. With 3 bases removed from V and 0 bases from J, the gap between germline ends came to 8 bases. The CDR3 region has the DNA TGCAGCGTTGAGGAGGGGGTGAACACTGAAGCTTTCTTT. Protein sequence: CSVEEGVNTEAFF.

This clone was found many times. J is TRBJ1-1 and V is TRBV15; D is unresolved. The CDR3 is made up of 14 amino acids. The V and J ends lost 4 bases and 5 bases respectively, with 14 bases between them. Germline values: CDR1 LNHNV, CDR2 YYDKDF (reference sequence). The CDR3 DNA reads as TGTGCCACCAGCAAAGACTCAGTAGGGACTGAAGCTTTCTTT. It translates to CATSKDSVGTEAFF.

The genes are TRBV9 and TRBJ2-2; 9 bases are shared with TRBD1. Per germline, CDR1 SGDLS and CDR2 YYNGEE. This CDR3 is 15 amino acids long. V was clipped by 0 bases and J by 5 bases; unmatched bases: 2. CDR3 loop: CASSVGGTGTGELFF. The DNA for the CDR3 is TGTGCCAGCAGCGTAGGAGGGACAGGGACCGGGGAGCTGTTTTTT.

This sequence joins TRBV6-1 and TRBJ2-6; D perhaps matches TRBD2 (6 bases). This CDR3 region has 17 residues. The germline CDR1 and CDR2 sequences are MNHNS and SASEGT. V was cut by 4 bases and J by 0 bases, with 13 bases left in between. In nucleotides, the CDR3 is TGTGCCAGCAGTGGTAGCGGCAAGGGCTCTGGGGCCAACGTCCTGACTTTC. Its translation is CASSGSGKGSGANVLTF.

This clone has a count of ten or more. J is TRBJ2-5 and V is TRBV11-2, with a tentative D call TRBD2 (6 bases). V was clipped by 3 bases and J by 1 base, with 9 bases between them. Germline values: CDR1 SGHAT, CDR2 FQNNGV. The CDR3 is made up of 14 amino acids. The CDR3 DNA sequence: TGTGCCAGCAGCTTTTCCGGGGGCCAAGAGACCCAGTACTTC. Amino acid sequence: CASSFSGGQETQYF.

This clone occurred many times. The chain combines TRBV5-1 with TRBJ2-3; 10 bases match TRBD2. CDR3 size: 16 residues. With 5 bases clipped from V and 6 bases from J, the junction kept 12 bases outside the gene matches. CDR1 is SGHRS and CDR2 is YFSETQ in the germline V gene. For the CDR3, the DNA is TGCGCCAGCAGTCAGACCGGACTAGCGGTGCCGGATACGCAGTATTTT. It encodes CASSQTGLAVPDTQYF.

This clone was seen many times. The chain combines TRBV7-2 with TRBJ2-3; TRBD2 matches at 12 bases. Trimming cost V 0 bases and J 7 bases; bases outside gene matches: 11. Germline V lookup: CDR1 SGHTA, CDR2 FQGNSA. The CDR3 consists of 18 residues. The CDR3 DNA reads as TGTGCCAGCAGCTTAGCGCTCCGGCTAGCGGGGGGGTTATATACGCAGTATTTT. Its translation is CASSLALRLAGGLYTQYF.

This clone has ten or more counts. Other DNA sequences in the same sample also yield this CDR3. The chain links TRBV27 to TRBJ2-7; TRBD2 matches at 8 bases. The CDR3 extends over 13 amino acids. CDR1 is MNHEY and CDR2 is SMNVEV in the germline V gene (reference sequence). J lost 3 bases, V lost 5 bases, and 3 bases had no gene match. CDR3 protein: CASSTGTSYEQYF. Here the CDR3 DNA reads TGTGCCAGCAGTACCGGGACTAGCTACGAGCAGTACTTC.

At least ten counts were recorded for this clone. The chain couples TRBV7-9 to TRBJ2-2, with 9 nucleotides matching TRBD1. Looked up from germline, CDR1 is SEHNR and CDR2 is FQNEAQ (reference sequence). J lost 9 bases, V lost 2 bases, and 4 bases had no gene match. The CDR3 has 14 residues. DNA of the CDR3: TGTGCCAGCAGCTTACGGACAGGGGATAGGGAGCTGTTTTTT. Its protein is CASSLRTGDRELFF.

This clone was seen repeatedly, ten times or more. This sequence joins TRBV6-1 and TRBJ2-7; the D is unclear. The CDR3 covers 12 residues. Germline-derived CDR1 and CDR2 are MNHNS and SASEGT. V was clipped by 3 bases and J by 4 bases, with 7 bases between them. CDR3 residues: CASSDPLYEQYF. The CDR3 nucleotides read TGTGCCAGCAGTGATCCCCTGTACGAGCAGTACTTC.

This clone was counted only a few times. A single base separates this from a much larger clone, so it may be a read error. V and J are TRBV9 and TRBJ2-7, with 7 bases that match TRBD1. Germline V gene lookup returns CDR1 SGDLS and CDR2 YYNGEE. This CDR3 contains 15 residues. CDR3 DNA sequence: TGTGTCAGCAGCTTCGAACAGGGGACGGCCTACGAGCAGTACTTC. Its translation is CVSSFEQGTAYEQYF. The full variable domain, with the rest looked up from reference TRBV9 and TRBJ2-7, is DSGVTQTPKHLITATGQRVTLRCSPRSGDLSVYWYQQSLDQGLQFLIQYYNGEERAKGNILERFSAQQFPDLHSELNLSSLELGDSALYFCVSSFEQGTAYEQYFGPGTRLTVT.

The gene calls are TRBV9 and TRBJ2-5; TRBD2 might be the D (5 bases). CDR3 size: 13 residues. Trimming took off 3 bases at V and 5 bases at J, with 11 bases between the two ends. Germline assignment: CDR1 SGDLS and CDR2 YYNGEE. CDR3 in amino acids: CASSAAGGETQYF. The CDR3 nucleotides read TGTGCCAGCAGCGCGGCCGGCGGGGAGACCCAGTACTTC.

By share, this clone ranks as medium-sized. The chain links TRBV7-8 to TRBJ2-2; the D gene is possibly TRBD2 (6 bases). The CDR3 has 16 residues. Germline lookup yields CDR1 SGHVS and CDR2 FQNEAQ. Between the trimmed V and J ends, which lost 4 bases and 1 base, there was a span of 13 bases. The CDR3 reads CASSSGRGMNTGELFF. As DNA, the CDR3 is TGTGCCAGCAGCTCGGGGCGGGGTATGAACACCGGGGAGCTGTTTTTT.

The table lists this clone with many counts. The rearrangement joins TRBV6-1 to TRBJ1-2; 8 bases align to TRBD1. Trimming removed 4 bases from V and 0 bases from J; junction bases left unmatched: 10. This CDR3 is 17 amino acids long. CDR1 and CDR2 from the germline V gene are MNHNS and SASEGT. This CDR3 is CASSVPRWTGSNYGYTF. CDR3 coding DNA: TGTGCCAGCAGTGTGCCGCGATGGACAGGGTCTAACTATGGCTACACCTTC.

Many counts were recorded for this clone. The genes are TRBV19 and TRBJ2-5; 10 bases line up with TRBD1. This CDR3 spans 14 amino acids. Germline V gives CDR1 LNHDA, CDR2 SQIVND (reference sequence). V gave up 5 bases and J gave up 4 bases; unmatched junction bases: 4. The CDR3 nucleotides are TGTGCCAGTAGTTCGGGACAGGGGCCAGAGACCCAGTACTTC. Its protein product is CASSSGQGPETQYF. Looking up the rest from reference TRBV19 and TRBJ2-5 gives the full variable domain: DGGITQSPKYLFRKEGQNVTLSCEQNLNHDAMYWYRQDPGQGLRLIYYSQIVNDFQKGDIAEGYSVSREKKESFPLTVTSAQKNPTAFYLCASSSGQGPETQYFGPGTRLLVL.